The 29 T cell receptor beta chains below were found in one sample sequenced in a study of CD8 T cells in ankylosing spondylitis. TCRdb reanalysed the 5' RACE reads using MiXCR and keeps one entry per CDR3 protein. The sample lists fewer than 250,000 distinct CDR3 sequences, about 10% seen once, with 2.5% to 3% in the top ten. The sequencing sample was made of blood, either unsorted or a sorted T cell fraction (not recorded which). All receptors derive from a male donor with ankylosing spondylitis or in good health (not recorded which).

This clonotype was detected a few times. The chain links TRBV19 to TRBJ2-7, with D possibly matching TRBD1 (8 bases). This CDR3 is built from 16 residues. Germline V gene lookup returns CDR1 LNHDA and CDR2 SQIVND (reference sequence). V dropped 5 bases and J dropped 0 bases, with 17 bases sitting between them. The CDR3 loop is CASSRQTGEGSYEQYF. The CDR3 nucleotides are TGTGCCAGTAGTCGCCAGACAGGGGAGGGCTCCTACGAGCAGTACTTC.

The CDR3 loop is CASRTSGTSGRTQYF. The CDR3 nucleotides read TGTGCCAGCAGAACCTCCGGGACTAGCGGGAGGACGCAGTATTTT. This chain joins TRBV12-3 or TRBV12-4 and TRBJ2-3; TRBD2 matches at 15 bases. The V segment lost 6 bases and the J segment 9 bases; nucleotides outside the gene matches: 7. This CDR3 contains 15 residues.

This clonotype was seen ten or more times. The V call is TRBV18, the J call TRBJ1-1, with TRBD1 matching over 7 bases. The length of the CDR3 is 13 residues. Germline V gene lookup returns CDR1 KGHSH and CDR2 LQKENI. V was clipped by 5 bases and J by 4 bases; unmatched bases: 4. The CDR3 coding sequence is TGTGCCAGCTCAGTCGACAGGGCCACTGAAGCTTTCTTT. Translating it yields CASSVDRATEAFF.

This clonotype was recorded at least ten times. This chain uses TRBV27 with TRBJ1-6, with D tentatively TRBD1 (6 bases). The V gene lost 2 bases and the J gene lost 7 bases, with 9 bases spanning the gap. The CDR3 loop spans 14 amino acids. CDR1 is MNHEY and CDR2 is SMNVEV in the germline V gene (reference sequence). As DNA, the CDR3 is TGTGCCAGCAGTTTACGAGGGGGGAATTCACCCCTCCACTTT. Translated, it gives CASSLRGGNSPLHF.

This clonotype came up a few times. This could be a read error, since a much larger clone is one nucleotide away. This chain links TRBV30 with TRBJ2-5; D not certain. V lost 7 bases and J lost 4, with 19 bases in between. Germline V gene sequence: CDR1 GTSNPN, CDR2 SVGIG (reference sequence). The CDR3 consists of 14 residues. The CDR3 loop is CALTQRSGGETQYF. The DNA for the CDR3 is TGTGCCTTGACACAGAGGTCCGGCGGAGAGACCCAGTACTTC.

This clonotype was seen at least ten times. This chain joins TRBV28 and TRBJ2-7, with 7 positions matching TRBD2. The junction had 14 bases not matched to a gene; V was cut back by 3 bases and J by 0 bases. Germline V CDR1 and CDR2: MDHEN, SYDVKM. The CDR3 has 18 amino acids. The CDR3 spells CASSFSTRDGGSSYEQYF. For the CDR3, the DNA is TGTGCCAGCAGTTTCTCGACCCGGGACGGCGGGAGCTCCTACGAGCAGTACTTC.

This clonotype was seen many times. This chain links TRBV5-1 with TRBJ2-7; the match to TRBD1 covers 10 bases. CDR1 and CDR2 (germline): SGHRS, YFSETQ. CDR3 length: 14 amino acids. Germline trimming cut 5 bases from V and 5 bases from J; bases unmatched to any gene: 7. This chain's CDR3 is CASSDGTGDDEQYF. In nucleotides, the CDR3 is TGCGCCAGCAGTGATGGGACAGGGGACGACGAGCAGTACTTC.

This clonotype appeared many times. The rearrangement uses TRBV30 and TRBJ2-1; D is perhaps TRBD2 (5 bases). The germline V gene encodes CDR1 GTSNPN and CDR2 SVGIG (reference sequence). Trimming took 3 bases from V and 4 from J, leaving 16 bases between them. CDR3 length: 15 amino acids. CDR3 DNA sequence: TGTGCCTGGAGGGAGGCCCATTCCCCTTACAATGAGCAGTTCTTC. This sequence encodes CAWREAHSPYNEQFF.

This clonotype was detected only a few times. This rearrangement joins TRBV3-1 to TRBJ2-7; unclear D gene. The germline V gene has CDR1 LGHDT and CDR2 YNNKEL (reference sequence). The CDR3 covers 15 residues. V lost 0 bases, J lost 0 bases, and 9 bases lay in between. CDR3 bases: TGTGCCAGCAGCCAAGATATGGCCGGCTCCTACGAGCAGTACTTC. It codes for CASSQDMAGSYEQYF.

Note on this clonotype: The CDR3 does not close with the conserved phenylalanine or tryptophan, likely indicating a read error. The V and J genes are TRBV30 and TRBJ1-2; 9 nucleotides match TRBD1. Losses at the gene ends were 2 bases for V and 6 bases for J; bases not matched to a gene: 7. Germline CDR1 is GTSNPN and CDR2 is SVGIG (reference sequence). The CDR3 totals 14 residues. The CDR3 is CAWSTGGTKHGYTL. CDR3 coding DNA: TGTGCCTGGAGTACAGGGGGCACCAAACATGGCTACACCCTC.

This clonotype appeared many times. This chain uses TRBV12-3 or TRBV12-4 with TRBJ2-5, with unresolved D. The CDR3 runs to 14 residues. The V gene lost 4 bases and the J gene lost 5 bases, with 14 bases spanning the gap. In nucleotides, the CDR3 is TGTGCCAGCAGTTCCAAACGATCCAGGGAGACCCAGTACTTC. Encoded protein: CASSSKRSRETQYF.

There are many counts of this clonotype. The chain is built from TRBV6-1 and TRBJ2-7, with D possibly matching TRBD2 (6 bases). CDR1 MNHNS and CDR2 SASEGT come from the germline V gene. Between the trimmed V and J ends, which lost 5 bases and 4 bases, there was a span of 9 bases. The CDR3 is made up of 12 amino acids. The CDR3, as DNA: TGTGCCAGCAGTAGGGACTGGTACGAGCAGTACTTC. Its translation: CASSRDWYEQYF.

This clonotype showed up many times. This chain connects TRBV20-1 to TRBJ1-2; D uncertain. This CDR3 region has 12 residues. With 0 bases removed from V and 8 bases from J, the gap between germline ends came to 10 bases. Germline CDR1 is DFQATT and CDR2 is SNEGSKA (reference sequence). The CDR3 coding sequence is TGCAGTGCTAGAGAGGCCTTGAAGGGCTACACCTTC. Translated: CSAREALKGYTF.

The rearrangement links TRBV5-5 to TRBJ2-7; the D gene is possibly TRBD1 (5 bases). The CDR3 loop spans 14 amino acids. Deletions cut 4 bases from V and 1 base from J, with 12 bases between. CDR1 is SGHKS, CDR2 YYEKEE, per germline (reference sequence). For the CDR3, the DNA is TGTGCCAGCAGCCCGCGACAGTCTTCCTACGAGCAGTACTTC. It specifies CASSPRQSSYEQYF.

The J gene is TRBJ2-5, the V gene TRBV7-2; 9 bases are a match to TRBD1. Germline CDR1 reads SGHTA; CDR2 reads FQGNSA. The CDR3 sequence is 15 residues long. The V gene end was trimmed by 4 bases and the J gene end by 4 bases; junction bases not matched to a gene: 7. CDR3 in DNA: TGTGCCAGCAGCTCCTACAGGGGGCAGGGAGAGACCCAGTACTTC. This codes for CASSSYRGQGETQYF.

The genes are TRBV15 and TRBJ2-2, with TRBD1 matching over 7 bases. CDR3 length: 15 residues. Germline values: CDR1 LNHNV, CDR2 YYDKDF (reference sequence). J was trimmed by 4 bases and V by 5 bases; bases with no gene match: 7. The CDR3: CATSADRAGTGELFF. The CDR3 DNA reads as TGTGCCACCAGCGCCGACAGGGCTGGCACCGGGGAGCTGTTTTTT.

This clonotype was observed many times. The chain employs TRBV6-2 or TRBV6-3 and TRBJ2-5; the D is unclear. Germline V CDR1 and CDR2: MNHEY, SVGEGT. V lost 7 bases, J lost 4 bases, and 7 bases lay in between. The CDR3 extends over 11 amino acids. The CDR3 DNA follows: TGTGCCAGCACTGGTGGAGAGACCCAGTACTTC. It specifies CASTGGETQYF.

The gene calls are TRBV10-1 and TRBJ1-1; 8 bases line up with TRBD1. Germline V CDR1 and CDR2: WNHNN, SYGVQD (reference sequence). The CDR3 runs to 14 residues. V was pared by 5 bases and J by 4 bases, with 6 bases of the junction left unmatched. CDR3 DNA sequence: TGCGCCAGCAGTTGGAACAGGGGGACCACTGAAGCTTTCTTT. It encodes CASSWNRGTTEAFF.

The CDR3 sequence is CASSESAAGSQETQYF. CDR3 bases: TGCGCCAGCAGTGAGTCTGCCGCCGGGAGCCAAGAGACCCAGTACTTC. The V call is TRBV10-1, the J call TRBJ2-5; the D gene is possibly TRBD2 (6 bases). This CDR3 contains 16 residues. Trimming stripped 0 bases from V and 1 base from J, with 12 bases between. Germline-derived CDR1 and CDR2 are WNHNN and SYGVQD (reference sequence).

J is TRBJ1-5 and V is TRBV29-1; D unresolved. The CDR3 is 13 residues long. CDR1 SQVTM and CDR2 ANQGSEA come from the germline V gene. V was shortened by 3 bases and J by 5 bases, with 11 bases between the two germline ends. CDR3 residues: CSVEIDPDQPQHF. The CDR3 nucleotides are TGCAGCGTTGAGATTGACCCTGATCAGCCCCAGCATTTT. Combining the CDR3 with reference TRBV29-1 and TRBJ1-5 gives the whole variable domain SAVISQKPSRDICQRGTSLTIQCQVDSQVTMMFWYRQQPGQSLTLIATANQGSEATYESGFVIDKFPISRPNLTFSTLTVSNMSPEDSSIYLCSVEIDPDQPQHFGDGTRLSIL.

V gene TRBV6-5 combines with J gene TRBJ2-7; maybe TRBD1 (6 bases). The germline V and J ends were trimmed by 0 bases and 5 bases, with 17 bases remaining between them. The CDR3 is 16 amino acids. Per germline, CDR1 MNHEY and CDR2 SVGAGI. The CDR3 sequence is CASSYSITGSKDEQYF. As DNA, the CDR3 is TGTGCCAGCAGTTACTCGATTACAGGGAGTAAAGACGAGCAGTACTTC.

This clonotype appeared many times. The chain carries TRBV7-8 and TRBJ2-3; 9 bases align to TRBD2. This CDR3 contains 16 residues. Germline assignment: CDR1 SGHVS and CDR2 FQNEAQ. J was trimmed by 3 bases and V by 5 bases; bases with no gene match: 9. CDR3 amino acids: CASSIRTSVITDTQYF. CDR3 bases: TGTGCCAGCAGCATCCGGACTAGCGTCATAACAGATACGCAGTATTTT.

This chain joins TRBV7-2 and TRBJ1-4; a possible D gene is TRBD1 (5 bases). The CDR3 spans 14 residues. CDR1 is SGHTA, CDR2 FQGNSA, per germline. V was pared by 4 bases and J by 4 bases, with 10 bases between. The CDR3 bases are TGTGCCAGCAGCTCGGGACGGATTAATGAAAAACTGTTTTTT. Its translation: CASSSGRINEKLFF. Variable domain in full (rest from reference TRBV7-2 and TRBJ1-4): GAGVSQSPSNKVTEKGKDVELRCDPISGHTALYWYRQSLGQGLEFLIYFQGNSAPDKSGLPSDRFSAERTGGSVSTLTIQRTQQEDSAVYLCASSSGRINEKLFFGSGTQLSVL.

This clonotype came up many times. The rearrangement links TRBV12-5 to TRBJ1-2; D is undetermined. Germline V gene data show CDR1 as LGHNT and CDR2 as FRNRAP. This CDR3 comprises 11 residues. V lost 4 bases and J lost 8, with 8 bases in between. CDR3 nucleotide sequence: TGTGCTAGTGGTTCCTCTGGAGGCTACACCTTC. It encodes CASGSSGGYTF.

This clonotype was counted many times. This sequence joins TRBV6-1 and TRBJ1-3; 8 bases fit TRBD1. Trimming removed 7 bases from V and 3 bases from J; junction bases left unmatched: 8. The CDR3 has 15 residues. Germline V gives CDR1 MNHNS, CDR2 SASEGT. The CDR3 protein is CASTRTTGVGNTIYF. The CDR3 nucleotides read TGTGCCAGCACCCGGACGACAGGGGTTGGAAACACCATATATTTT.

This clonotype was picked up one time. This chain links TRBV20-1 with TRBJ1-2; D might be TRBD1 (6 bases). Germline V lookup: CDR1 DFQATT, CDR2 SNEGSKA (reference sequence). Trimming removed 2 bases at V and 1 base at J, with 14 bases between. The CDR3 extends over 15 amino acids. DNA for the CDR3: TGCAGTGCTAGACCGAGACAGGCATATAACTATGGCTACACCTTC. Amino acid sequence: CSARPRQAYNYGYTF.

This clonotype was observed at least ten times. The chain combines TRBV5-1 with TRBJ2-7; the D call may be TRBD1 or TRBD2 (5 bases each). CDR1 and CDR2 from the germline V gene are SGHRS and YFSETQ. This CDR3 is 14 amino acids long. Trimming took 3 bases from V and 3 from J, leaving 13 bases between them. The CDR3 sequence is CASSSSGALYEQYF. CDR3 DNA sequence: TGCGCCAGCAGCTCGTCCGGGGCCCTCTACGAGCAGTACTTC.

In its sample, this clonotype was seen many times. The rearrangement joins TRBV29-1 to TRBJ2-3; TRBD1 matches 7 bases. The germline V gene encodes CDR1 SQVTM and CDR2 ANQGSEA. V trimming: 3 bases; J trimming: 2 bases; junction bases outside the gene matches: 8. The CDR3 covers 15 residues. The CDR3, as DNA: TGCAGCGTTGAGAGGGACAGTTCCTACACAGATACGCAGTATTTT. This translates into CSVERDSSYTDTQYF.

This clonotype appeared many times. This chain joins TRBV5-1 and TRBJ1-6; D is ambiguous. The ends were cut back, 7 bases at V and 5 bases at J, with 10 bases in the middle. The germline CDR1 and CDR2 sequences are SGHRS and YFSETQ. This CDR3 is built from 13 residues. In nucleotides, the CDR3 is TGCGCCAGCGCCCGGGCCGATAATTCACCCCTCCACTTT. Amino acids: CASARADNSPLHF. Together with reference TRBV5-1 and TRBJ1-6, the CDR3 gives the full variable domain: KAGVTQTPRYLIKTRGQQVTLSCSPISGHRSVSWYQQTPGQGLQFLFEYFSETQRNKGNFPGRFSGRQFSNSRSEMNVSTLELGDSALYLCASARADNSPLHFGNGTRLTVT.